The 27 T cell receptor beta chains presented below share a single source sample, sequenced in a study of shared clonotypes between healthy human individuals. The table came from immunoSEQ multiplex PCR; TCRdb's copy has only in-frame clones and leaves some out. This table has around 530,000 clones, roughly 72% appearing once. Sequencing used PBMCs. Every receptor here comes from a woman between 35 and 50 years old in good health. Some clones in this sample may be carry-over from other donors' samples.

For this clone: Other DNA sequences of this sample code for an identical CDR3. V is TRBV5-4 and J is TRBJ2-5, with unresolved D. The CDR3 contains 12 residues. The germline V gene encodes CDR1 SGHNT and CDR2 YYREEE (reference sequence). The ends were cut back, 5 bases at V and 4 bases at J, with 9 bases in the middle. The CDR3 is CASSRGGETQYF. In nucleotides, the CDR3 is TGTGCCAGCAGTAGAGGTGGAGAGACCCAGTACTTC.

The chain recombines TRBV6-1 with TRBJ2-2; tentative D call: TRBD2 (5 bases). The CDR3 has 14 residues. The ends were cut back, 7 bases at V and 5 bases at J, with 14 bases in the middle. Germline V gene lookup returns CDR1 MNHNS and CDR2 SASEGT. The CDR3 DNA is TGTGCCAGCATAGGACTCCCGGATACCGGGGAGCTGTTTTTT. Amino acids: CASIGLPDTGELFF.

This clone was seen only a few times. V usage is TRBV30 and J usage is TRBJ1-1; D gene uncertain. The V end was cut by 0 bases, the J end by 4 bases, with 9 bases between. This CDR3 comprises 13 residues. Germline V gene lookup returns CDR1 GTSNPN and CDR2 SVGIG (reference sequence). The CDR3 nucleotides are TGTGCCTGGAGTGTAGTGGAGGGCACTGAAGCTTTCTTT. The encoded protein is CAWSVVEGTEAFF.

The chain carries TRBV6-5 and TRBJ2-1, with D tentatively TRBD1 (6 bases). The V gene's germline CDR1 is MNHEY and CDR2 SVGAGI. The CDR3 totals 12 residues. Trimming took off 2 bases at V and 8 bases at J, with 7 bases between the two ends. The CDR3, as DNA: TGTGCCAGCAGTTACAGGGGGTATGAGCAGTTCTTC. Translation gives CASSYRGYEQFF.

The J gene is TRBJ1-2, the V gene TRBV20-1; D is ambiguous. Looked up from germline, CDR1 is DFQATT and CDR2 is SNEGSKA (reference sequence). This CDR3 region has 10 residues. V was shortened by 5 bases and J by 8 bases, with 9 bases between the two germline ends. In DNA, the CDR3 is TGCAGTGCTTCGCGTTACGGCTACACCTTC. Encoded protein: CSASRYGYTF.

CDR3 protein: CASSVSSGNTGELFF. The CDR3 bases are TGTGCCAGCAGTGTATCTAGCGGAAACACCGGGGAGCTGTTTTTT. V is TRBV6-4 and J is TRBJ2-2, with TRBD2 matching over 7 bases. This CDR3 spans 15 amino acids. Germline V gene data show CDR1 as MRHNA and CDR2 as SNTAGT. V shed 4 bases and J 2 bases; nucleotides not matched to a gene: 4.

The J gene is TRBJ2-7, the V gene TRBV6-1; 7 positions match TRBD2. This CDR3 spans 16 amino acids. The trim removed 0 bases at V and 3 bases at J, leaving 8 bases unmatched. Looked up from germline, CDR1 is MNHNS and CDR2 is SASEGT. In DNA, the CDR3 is TGTGCCAGCAGTGAAGCGCTTTCGCCTAGCGGCTACGAGCAGTACTTC. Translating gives CASSEALSPSGYEQYF.

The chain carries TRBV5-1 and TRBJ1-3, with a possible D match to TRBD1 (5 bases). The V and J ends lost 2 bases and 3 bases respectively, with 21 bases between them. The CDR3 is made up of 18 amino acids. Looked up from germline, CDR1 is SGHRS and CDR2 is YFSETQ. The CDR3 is CASSFEALGGGSGNTIYF. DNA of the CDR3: TGCGCCAGCAGCTTTGAGGCCCTCGGCGGGGGGAGTGGAAACACCATATATTTT.

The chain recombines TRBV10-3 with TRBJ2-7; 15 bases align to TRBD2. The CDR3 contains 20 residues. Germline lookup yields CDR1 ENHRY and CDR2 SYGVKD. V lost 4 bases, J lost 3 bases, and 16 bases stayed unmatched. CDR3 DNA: TGTGCCATCAGTGGAACCCGGACTAGCGGGAGGGTCACAACCGTCTACGAGCAGTACTTC. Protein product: CAISGTRTSGRVTTVYEQYF.

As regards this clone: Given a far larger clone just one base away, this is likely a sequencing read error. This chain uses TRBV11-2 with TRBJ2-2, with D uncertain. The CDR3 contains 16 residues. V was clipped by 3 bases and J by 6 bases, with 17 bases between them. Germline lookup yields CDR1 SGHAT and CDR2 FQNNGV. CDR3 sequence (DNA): TGTGCCAGCAGCTTCACACCAATAGGGTCGGCCGGGGAGCTGTTTTTT. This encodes CASSFTPIGSAGELFF.

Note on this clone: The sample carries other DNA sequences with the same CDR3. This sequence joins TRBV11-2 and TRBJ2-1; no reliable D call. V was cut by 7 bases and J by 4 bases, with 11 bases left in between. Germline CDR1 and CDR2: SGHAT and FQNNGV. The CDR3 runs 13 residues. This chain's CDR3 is CASTAGEYNEQFF. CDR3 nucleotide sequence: TGTGCCAGCACCGCAGGTGAATACAATGAGCAGTTCTTC.

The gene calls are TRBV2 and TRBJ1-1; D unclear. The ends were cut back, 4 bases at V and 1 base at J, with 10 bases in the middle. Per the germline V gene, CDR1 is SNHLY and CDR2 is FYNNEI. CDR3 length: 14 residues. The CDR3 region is CASSVWGGNTEAFF. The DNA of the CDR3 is TGTGCCAGCAGTGTGTGGGGAGGGAACACTGAAGCTTTCTTT.

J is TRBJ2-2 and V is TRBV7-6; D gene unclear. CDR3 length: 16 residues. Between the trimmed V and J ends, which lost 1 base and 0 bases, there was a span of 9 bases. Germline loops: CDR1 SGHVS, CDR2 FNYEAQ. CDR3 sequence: CASSLGGPANTGELFF. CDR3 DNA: TGTGCCAGCAGCTTAGGAGGCCCGGCGAACACCGGGGAGCTGTTTTTT.

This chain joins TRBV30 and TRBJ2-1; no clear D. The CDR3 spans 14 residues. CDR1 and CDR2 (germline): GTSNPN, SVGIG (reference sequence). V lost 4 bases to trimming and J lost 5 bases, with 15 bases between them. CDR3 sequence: CAWKGSSVDNEQFF. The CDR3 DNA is TGTGCCTGGAAAGGGTCGAGCGTCGACAATGAGCAGTTCTTC.

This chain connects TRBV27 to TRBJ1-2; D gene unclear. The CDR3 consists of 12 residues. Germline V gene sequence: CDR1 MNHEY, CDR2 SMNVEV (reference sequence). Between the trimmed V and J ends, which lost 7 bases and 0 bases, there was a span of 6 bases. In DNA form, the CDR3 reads TGTGCCAGCACCCTTTCTAACTATGGCTACACCTTC. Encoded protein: CASTLSNYGYTF.

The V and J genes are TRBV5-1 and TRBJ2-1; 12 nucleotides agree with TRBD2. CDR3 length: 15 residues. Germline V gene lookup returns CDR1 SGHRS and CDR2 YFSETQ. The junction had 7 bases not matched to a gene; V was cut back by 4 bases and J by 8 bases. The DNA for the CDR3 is TGCGCCAGCAGCCGGGCTAGCGGGAGGGCCTATGAGCAGTTCTTC. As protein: CASSRASGRAYEQFF.

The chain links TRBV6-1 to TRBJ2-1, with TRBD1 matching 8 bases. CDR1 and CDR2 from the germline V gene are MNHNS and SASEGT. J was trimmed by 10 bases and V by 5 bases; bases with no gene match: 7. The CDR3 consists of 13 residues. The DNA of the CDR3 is TGTGCCAGCAGTACTCACAGGGGGGTGGAGCAGTTCTTC. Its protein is CASSTHRGVEQFF.

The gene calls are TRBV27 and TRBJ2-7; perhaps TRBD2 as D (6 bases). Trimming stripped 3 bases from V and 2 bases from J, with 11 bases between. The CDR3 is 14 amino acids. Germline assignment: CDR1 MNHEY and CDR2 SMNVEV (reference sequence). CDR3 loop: CASSFLAGPYEQYF. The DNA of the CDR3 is TGTGCCAGCAGTTTTCTTGCGGGACCCTACGAGCAGTACTTC.

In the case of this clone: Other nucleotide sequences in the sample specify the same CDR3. CDR3 DNA: TGTGCCAGCAGCTCCGGGACAGGGTCCTACGAGCAGTACTTC. Amino acid sequence: CASSSGTGSYEQYF. This sequence joins TRBV7-2 and TRBJ2-7; 9 nucleotides align to TRBD1. Looked up from germline, CDR1 is SGHTA and CDR2 is FQGNSA. J was trimmed by 1 base and V by 4 bases; bases with no gene match: 2. The CDR3 is 14 residues long. The variable domain in full, with the rest retrieved from reference TRBV7-2 and TRBJ2-7, is GAGVSQSPSNKVTEKGKDVELRCDPISGHTALYWYRQSLGQGLEFLIYFQGNSAPDKSGLPSDRFSAERTGGSVSTLTIQRTQQEDSAVYLCASSSGTGSYEQYFGPGTRLTVT.

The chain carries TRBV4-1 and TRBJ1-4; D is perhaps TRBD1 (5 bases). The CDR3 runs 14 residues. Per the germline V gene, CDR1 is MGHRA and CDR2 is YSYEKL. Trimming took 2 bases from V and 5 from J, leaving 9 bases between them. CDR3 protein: CASSQRDLNEKLFF. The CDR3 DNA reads TGCGCCAGCAGCCAACGGGACTTGAATGAAAAACTGTTTTTT.

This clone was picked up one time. For the CDR3, the DNA is TGTGCCTGGAGTAGGGCAGGATATGGCTACACCTTC. Its protein is CAWSRAGYGYTF. This chain connects TRBV30 to TRBJ1-2; D not resolved. Germline loops: CDR1 GTSNPN, CDR2 SVGIG (reference sequence). This CDR3 region has 12 residues. Trimming took 2 bases from V and 5 from J, leaving 9 bases between them.

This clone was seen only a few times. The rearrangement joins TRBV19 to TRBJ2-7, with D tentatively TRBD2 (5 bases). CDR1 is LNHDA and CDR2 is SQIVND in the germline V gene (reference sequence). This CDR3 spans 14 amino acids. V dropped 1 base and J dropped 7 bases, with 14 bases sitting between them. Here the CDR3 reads CASSIVEGEAEQYF. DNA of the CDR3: TGTGCCAGTAGTATAGTTGAGGGAGAGGCGGAGCAGTACTTC.

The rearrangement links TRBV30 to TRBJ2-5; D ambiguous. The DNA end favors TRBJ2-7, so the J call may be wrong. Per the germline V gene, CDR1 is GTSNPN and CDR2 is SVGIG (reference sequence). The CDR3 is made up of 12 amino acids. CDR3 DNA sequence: TGTGCCTGGAGTGACTCTAGTCCCGAGCAGTACTTC. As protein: CAWSDSSPEQYF.

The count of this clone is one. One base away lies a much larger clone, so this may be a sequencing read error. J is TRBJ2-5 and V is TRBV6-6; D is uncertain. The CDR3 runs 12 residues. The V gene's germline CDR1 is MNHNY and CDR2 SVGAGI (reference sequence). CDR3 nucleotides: TGTGCCGGCAGTCAAGTGGGAGAGACCCAGTACTTC. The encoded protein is CAGSQVGETQYF.

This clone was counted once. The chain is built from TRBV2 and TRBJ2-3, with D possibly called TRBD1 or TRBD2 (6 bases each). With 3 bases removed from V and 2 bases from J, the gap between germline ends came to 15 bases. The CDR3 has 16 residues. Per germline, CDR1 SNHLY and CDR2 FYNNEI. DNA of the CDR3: TGTGCCAGCAGTGACCCGCGGGACATCAACACAGATACGCAGTATTTT. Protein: CASSDPRDINTDTQYF.

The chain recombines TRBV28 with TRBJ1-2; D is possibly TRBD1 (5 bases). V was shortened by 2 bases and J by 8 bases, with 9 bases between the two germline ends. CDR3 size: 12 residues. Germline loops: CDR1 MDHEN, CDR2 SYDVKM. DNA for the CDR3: TGTGCCAGCAGTTTACGGACATCGGGCTACACCTTC. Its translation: CASSLRTSGYTF.

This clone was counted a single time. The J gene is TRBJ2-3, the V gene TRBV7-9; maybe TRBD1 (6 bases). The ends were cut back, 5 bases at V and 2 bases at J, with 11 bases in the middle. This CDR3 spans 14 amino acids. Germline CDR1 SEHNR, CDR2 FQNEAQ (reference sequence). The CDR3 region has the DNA TGTGCCAGCAGCCTCCGGGACAACACAGATACGCAGTATTTT. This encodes CASSLRDNTDTQYF.